This record looks at one TCR beta chain sequence and its context. Its antigen is currently unknown. This sample was taken from a study of shared clonotypes between healthy human individuals. Study findings and constraints: Some naive CD4 clonotypes, around 5%, turned up in common across a few donors.

Between the trimmed V and J ends, which lost 6 bases and 2 bases, there was a span of 13 bases. The CDR3 runs 15 residues. The germline V gene encodes CDR1 MNHNY and CDR2 SVGAGI (reference sequence). Replicate PCRs for sorted subsets used roughly 200 ng DNA; this equaled tens of thousands of T cell genomes. The table came from immunoSEQ multiplex PCR; TCRdb's copy has only in-frame clones and leaves some out. The data contain about 2 million clones, 85% to 95% of them singletons. This TCR was sampled from a man younger than 35 in good health. This rearrangement joins TRBV6-6 to TRBJ1-4; D perhaps matches TRBD1 (5 bases). Sequencing was done on a sample of naive CD4+ T cells sorted from blood. Subset defined: CD45RA+ positively selected. The CDR3 bases are TGTGCCAGCAGCTGGAGGGACGGTACTAATGAAAAACTGTTTTTT. It codes for CASSWRDGTNEKLFF.